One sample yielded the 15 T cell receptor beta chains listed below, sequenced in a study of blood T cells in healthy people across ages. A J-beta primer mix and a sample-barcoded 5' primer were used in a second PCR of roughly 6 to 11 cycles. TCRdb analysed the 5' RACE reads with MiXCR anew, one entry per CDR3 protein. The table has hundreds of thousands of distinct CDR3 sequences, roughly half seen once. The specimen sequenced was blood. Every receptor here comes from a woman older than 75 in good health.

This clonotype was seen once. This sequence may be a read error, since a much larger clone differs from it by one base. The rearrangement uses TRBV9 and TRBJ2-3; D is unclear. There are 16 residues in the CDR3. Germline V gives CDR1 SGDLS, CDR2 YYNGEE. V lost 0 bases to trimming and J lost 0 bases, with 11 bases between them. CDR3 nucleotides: TGTGCCAGCAGCGTAGGCGCCTCCCCTAGCACAGATACGCAGTATTTT. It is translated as CASSVGASPSTDTQYF.

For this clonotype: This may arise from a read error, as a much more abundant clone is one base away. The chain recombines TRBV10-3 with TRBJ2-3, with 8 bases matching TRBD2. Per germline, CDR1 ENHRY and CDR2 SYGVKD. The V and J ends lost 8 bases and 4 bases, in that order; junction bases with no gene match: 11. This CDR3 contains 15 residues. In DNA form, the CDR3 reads TGTGCCATCGGCCTAAGCGGGAGAAATGCAGATACGCAGTATTTT. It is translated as CAIGLSGRNADTQYF.

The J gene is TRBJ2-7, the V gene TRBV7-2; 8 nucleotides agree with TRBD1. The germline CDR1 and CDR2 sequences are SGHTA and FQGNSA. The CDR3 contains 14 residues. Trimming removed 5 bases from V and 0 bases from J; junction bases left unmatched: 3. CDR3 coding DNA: TGTGCCAGCAGCCCGGACAGGGACTCCTACGAGCAGTACTTC. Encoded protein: CASSPDRDSYEQYF.

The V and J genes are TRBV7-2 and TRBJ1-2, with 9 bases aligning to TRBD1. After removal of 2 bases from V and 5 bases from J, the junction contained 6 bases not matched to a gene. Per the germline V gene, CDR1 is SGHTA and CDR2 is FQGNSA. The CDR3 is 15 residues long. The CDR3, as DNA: TGTGCCAGCAGCTTAACAGGGGGCGCCCAGTATGGCTACACCTTC. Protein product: CASSLTGGAQYGYTF.

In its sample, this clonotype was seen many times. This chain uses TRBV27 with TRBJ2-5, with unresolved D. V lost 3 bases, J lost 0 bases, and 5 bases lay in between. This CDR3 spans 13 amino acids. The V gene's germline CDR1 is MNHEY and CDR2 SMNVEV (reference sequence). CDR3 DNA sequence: TGTGCCAGCAGTTTTTATAACCAAGAGACCCAGTACTTC. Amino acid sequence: CASSFYNQETQYF.

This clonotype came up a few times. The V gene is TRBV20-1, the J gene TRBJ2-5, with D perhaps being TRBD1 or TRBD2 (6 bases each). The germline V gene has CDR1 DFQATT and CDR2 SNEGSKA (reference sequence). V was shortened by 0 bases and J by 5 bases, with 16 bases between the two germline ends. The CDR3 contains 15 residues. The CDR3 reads CSARDVQGTGETQYF. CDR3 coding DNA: TGCAGTGCTAGAGATGTTCAGGGGACTGGGGAGACCCAGTACTTC.

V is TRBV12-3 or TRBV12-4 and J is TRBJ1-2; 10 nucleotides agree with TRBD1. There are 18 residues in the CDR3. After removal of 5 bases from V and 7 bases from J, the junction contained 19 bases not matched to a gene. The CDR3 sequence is CASSPEHFPGQGQSGYTF. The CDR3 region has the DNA TGTGCCAGCAGTCCCGAACACTTTCCGGGACAGGGGCAAAGTGGCTACACCTTC.

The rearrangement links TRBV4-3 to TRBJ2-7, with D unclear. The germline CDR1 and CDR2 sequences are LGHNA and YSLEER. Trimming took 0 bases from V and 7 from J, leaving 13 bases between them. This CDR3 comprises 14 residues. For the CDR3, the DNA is TGCGCCAGCAGCCAAGATTATGTCTCCAATGAGCAGTACTTC. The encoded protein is CASSQDYVSNEQYF.

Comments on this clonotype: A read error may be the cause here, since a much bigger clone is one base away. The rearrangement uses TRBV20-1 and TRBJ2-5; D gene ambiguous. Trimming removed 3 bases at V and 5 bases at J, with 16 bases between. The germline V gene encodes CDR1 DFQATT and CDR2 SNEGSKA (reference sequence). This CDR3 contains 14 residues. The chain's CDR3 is CSASSSPRRETQYF. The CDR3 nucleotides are TGCAGTGCTAGTTCGTCTCCCAGGCGGGAGACCCAGTACTTC.

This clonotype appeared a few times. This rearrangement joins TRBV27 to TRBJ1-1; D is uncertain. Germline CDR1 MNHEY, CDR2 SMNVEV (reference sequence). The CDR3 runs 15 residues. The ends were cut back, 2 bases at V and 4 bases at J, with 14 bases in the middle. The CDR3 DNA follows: TGTGCCAGCAGTTTAGGATCGGTTCCGGTCACTGAAGCTTTCTTT. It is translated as CASSLGSVPVTEAFF.

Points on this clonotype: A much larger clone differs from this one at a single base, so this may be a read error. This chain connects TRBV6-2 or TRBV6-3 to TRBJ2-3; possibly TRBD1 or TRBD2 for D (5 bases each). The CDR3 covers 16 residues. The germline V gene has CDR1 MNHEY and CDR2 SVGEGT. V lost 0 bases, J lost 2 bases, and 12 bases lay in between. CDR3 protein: CASSYSIVGVTDTQYF. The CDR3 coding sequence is TGTGCCAGCAGTTACTCGATAGTGGGGGTCACAGATACGCAGTATTTT.

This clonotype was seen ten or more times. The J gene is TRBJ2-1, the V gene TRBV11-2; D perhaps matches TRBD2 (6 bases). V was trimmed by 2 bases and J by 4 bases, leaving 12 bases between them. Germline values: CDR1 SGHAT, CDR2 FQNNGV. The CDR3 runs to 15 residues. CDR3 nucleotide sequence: TGTGCCAGCAGCTTAACTACGGGAGCTTACAATGAGCAGTTCTTC. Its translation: CASSLTTGAYNEQFF.

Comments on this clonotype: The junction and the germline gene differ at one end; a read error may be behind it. CDR3 in DNA: TGCAGTGCCCCGAGGATGGGGGTAGCCAACATCGGGGAGCTGTTTTTT. Translating it yields CSAPRMGVANIGELFF. The chain recombines TRBV20-1 with TRBJ2-2; D might be TRBD1 or TRBD2, each matching 5 bases. This CDR3 has 16 residues. Looked up from germline, CDR1 is DFQATT and CDR2 is SNEGSKA (reference sequence).

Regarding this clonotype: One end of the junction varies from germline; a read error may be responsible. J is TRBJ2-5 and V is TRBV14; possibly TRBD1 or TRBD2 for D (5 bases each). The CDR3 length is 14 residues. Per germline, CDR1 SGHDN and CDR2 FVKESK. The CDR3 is CASSQGGGFYEQYF. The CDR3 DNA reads TGTGCCAGCAGCCAAGGTGGGGGATTCTACGAGCAGTACTTT.

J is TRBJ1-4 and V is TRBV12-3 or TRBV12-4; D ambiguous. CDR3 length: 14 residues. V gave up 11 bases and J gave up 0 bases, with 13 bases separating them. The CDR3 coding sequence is TGTGCCGGGTCGATAAGGGCAACTAATGAAAAACTGTTTTTT. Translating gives CAGSIRATNEKLFF.